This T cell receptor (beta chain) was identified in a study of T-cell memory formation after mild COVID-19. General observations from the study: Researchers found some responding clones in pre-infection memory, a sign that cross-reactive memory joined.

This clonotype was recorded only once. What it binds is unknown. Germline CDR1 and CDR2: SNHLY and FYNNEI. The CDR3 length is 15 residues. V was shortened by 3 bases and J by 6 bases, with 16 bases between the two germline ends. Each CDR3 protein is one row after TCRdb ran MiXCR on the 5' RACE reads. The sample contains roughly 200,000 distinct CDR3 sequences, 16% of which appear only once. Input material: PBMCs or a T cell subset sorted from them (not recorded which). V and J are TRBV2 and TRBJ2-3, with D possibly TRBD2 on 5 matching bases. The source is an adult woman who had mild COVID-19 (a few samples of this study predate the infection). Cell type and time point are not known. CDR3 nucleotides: TGTGCCAGCAGTGAGGTCTGGCTAGCTCGGGATACGCAGTATTTT. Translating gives CASSEVWLARDTQYF.